This T cell receptor beta chain was retrieved from a study of blood T cell repertoires in COVID-19 (dated by TCRdb to 2020 to 2022). Regarding the study in general: Samples covering the acute and convalescent phases of COVID-19 were provided by collaborators in the United States, Italy and Spain. The prospective study material was composed of cDNA or gDNA derived from T cells, B-cell-depleted T cells, or PBMCs. The dataset comprised deeply sampled blood TCRbeta repertoires from subjects exposed to, actively infected with, or recovered from COVID-19. The repertoires were released in a freely available public database meant as a resource for research on the immune response to SARS-CoV-2. Samples were obtained from the ongoing ImmuneRACE study (first 160 participants) and from about 1,300 subjects provided by 6 global collaborators. The sample metadata nearly always contained a de-identified subject ID, COVID-19 status, age in years and sex. Where available, HLA class I and class II types were obtained from metadata supplied by the sample provider rather than from assay-based typing. Broader findings and caveats from the paper: The quantity of clinical and demographic metadata differed by source and by participant and was supplied without curation.

V is trimmed back by 4 bases and J by 0 bases, and the junction contains 12 bases that no gene match accounts for. The germline V gene supplies CDR1 MDHEN and CDR2 SYDVKM. Taken from cysteine to phenylalanine, the CDR3 has 19 residues. The entry retains the CDR3 DNA only, 57 bases that are in frame from base 1. In Seattle, one collaborating source enrolled patients while the infection was active and tracked those patients longitudinally over the course of disease. The collaborating institutions used their own protocols to collect whole blood in K2EDTA tubes. For TCRbeta analysis, collaborators shipped samples as frozen whole blood, isolated PBMCs, or DNA extracted from either of those sample types. TCRbeta CDR3 regions were amplified from genomic DNA by means of the immunoSEQ Assay, a bias-controlled multiplex PCR. On the study's bioinformatics: Nucleated cell counts per sample were estimated from amplification of reference gene primers within the assay. To quantify the absolute abundance of each unique TCRbeta CDR3 rearrangement, sequence reads were collapsed and filtered. For each sample, productive Simpson clonality was calculated as the square root of Simpson's diversity index over productive rearrangements. Drawn from immuneACCESS, this table holds only the in-frame rearrangements with V and J called that TCRdb kept. Clones are partly lost; checked studies trace under half to an unresolved V gene and leave the rest unexplained. The DNA gave D and trimming, while V, J and clone size come from that table. The table for this sample lists about 70,000 clones; 65% to 90% of them were counted only once. The ten largest clones represent approximately 6.9% of the sample.

A word on this clone: Its specific antigen is unknown. Base qualities are not at hand, and no much larger clone is one base apart.

Sequencing was done on a sample of peripheral blood. The rearrangement joined TRBV28 to TRBJ2-5; TRBD2 fits 12 bases in the junction. The receptor's source is a man in his thirties or forties with COVID-19, enrolled during active disease. The CDR3 protein: CASSSSQLAGGHYQETQYF. The DNA reads as follows: TGTGCCAGCAGTTCATCCCAACTAGCGGGGGGCCACTACCAAGAGACCCAGTACTTC.